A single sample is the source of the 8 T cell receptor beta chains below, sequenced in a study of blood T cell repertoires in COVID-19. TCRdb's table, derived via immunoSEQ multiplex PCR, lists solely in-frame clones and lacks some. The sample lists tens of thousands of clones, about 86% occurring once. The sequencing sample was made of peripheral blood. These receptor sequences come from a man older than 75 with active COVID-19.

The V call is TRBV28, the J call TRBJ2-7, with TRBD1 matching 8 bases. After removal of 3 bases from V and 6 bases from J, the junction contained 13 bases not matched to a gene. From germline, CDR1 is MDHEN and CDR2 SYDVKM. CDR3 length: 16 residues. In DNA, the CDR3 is TGTGCCAGCAGTTTTCCCCGCAGGGGGCGAGATAGCGAGCAGTACTTC. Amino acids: CASSFPRRGRDSEQYF.

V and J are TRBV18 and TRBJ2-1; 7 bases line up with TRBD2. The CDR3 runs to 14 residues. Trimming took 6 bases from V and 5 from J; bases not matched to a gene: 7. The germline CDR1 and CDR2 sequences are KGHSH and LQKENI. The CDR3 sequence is CASSPLAANNEQFF. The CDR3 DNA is TGTGCCAGCTCTCCGCTAGCGGCTAACAATGAGCAGTTCTTC.

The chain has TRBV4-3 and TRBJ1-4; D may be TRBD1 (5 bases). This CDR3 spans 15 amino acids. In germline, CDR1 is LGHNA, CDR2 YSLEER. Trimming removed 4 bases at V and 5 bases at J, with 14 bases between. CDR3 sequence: CASSPRGDPNEKLFF. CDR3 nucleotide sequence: TGCGCCAGCAGCCCCCGGGGGGATCCCAATGAAAAACTGTTTTTT.

Here the CDR3 reads CSARDPDTQYF. The CDR3 DNA reads as TGCAGTGCTAGAGATCCGGATACGCAGTATTTT. The genes are TRBV20-1 and TRBJ2-3; no reliable D call. This CDR3 has 11 amino acids. Trimming took off 0 bases at V and 6 bases at J, with 4 bases between the two ends. The germline V gene encodes CDR1 DFQATT and CDR2 SNEGSKA (reference sequence).

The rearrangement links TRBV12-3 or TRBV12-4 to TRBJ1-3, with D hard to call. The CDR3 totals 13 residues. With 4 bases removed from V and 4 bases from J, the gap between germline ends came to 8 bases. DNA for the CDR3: TGTGCCAGCAGTTCTAAATCGGGAAACACCATATATTTT. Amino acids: CASSSKSGNTIYF.

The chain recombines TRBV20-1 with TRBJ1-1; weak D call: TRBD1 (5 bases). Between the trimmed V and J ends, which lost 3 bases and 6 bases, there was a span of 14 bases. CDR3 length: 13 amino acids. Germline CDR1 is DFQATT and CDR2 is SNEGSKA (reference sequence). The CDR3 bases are TGCAGTGCTAGTTATATCCCAGGGTCTGAAGCTTTCTTT. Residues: CSASYIPGSEAFF.

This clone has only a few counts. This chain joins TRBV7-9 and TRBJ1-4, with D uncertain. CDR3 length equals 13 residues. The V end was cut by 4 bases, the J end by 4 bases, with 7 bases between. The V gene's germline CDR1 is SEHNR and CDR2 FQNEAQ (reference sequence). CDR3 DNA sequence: TGTGCCAGCAGCTCCTCCCTTAATGAAAAACTGTTTTTT. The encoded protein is CASSSSLNEKLFF.

CDR3 residues: CASSQDHGICGRFSDTQYF. The DNA for the CDR3 is TGTGCCAGCAGCCAAGATCACGGAATATGCGGGAGATTCTCAGATACGCAGTATTTT. The chain carries TRBV3-1 (or the pseudogene TRBV3-2) and TRBJ2-3; 7 bases match TRBD2. Trimming removed 0 bases from V and 4 bases from J; junction bases left unmatched: 16. Germline lookup yields CDR1 LGHDT and CDR2 YNNKEL (reference sequence). The CDR3 is 19 amino acids.